One T cell receptor beta chain is described in this entry. Its antigen is unidentified. This record comes from a study of glioma-infiltrating T cells after dendritic cell vaccination. Study context: Dendritic cells derived from monocytes and pulsed with autologous tumor lysate formed the vaccine. Notes on the study in general: Few patients contributed both blood and tumor specimens. Longer survival after dendritic cell vaccination followed higher pretreatment TIL content.

All glioblastoma patients lacked an isocitrate dehydrogenase mutation. This CDR3 contains 13 residues. Germline lookup yields CDR1 MRHNA and CDR2 SNTAGT. The ends were cut back, 6 bases at V and 8 bases at J, with 14 bases in the middle. Assay used: immunoSEQ multiplex PCR; TCRdb lists only in-frame clones, some missing. The sample carries about 100,000 clones, approximately 81% recorded once. The sequences come from blood, collected before dendritic cell vaccination. V usage is TRBV6-4 and J usage is TRBJ1-5; D may be TRBD1 (5 bases). The TCR originated in a human donor with glioblastoma. The CDR3 region has the DNA TGTGCCAGCAGCTTCAGTTTAGGGGAGCCCCAGCATTTT. This encodes CASSFSLGEPQHF.